Following are 23 T cell receptor beta chains from one sample sequenced in a study of shared clonotypes between healthy human individuals. Profiling relied on immunoSEQ multiplex PCR, and the TCRdb table lists in-frame clones only, not all of them. The sample yields millions of clones, more than 85% seen once. The sample comprised naive CD4+ T cells from PBMCs. This sample's subset: CD45RA+ positively selected. The receptors derive from a man between 18 and 35 years old in good health. Some clones in this sample may be carry-over from other donors' samples.

V usage is TRBV6-5 and J usage is TRBJ2-7, with 7 bases identical to TRBD2. The junction had 8 bases not matched to a gene; V was cut back by 4 bases and J by 5 bases. From germline, CDR1 is MNHEY and CDR2 SVGAGI. The CDR3 totals 14 residues. The CDR3 DNA follows: TGTGCCAGCAGTTGGCGGGGGATGTCTGACGAGCAGTACTTC. Protein product: CASSWRGMSDEQYF.

Only one count was recorded for this clone. The chain couples TRBV18 to TRBJ2-5; 9 bases align to TRBD1. Germline CDR1 and CDR2: KGHSH and LQKENI. The CDR3 length is 15 residues. Trimming cost V 4 bases and J 3 bases; bases outside gene matches: 6. CDR3 DNA sequence: TGTGCCAGCTCACAAGGGACAGGGATTGAAGAGACCCAGTACTTC. Protein product: CASSQGTGIEETQYF.

The chain employs TRBV6-1 and TRBJ1-5; D gene unclear. Germline loops: CDR1 MNHNS, CDR2 SASEGT. Trimming shortened V by 2 bases and J by 7 bases, and 9 bases separated the two germline ends. The CDR3 spans 13 residues. The CDR3 protein is CASSEPRYQPQHF. The CDR3 DNA reads as TGTGCCAGCAGTGAACCGCGATACCAGCCCCAGCATTTT.

V gene TRBV14 combines with J gene TRBJ1-2, with a possible D match to TRBD1 (5 bases). The CDR3 consists of 14 residues. Between the trimmed V and J ends, which lost 2 bases and 5 bases, there was a span of 12 bases. Germline V gene data show CDR1 as SGHDN and CDR2 as FVKESK. In DNA form, the CDR3 reads TGTGCCAGCAGCCAACTGGGACTATCGTATGGCTACACCTTC. Encoded protein: CASSQLGLSYGYTF.

The chain employs TRBV28 and TRBJ2-7; D unresolved. Per the germline V gene, CDR1 is MDHEN and CDR2 is SYDVKM. Trimming took 5 bases from V and 2 from J, leaving 7 bases between them. This CDR3 is built from 12 residues. CDR3 loop: CASSPKPYEQYF. CDR3 nucleotides: TGTGCCAGCAGTCCCAAACCCTACGAGCAGTACTTC.

The genes are TRBV6-4 and TRBJ1-4; tentatively, D is TRBD1 (6 bases). Deletions cut 10 bases from V and 8 bases from J, with 17 bases between. CDR1 MRHNA and CDR2 SNTAGT come from the germline V gene. CDR3 size: 13 residues. The DNA of the CDR3 is TGTGCCACCTACAGGGTTTCTGGGGAAAAACTGTTTTTT. Translating it yields CATYRVSGEKLFF.

The chain employs TRBV2 and TRBJ2-6, with D perhaps TRBD1 (5 bases). The ends were cut back, 2 bases at V and 2 bases at J, with 10 bases in the middle. The germline V gene has CDR1 SNHLY and CDR2 FYNNEI. This CDR3 region has 16 residues. The CDR3 DNA sequence: TGTGCCAGCAGTGAATATCAGGGCGCTGGGGCCAACGTCCTGACTTTC. Translation: CASSEYQGAGANVLTF.

This clone was observed a few times. The identical CDR3 is also encoded by other nucleotide sequences in the sample. V and J are TRBV5-1 and TRBJ2-1; 11 bases map to TRBD2. CDR3 size: 15 residues. Trimming at V came to 4 bases and at J to 3 bases, leaving 3 bases not matched to a gene. Per germline, CDR1 SGHRS and CDR2 YFSETQ. CDR3 region: CASSRGLADYNEQFF. Written as DNA, the CDR3 is TGCGCCAGCAGCCGGGGACTAGCGGACTACAATGAGCAGTTCTTC.

This clone has just one count. This chain joins TRBV28 and TRBJ1-1; no reliable D call. Germline values: CDR1 MDHEN, CDR2 SYDVKM. The CDR3 extends over 13 amino acids. With 6 bases removed from V and 6 bases from J, the gap between germline ends came to 14 bases. For the CDR3, the DNA is TGTGCCAGCAGACCCTCCAGGTCAGCTGAAGCTTTCTTT. Translation: CASRPSRSAEAFF.

The V gene is TRBV7-2, the J gene TRBJ1-1; no clear D. The CDR3 is 13 residues long. Trimming removed 5 bases from V and 4 bases from J, with 11 bases in between. Germline assignment: CDR1 SGHTA and CDR2 FQGNSA. This CDR3 is CASSLTPGTEAFF. CDR3 in DNA: TGTGCCAGCAGCCTGACACCGGGCACTGAAGCTTTCTTT.

The chain links TRBV28 to TRBJ1-6; TRBD1 aligns across 7 bases. Trimming cost V 6 bases and J 10 bases; bases outside gene matches: 12. The CDR3 runs 15 residues. The germline CDR1 and CDR2 sequences are MDHEN and SYDVKM. The DNA for the CDR3 is TGTGCCAGCAGGCCCTACCGGGACAGTGGATCACCCCTCCACTTT. Translating gives CASRPYRDSGSPLHF.

The chain recombines TRBV28 with TRBJ2-5; 9 bases map to TRBD2. The germline V gene encodes CDR1 MDHEN and CDR2 SYDVKM. The CDR3 extends over 16 amino acids. The J segment lost 4 bases and the V segment lost 7 bases, leaving 13 bases of the junction unmatched. The CDR3 DNA sequence: TGTGCCAGCAATCGTGGCGGGAGGGCCCTCGGAGAGACCCAGTACTTC. This sequence encodes CASNRGGRALGETQYF.

This chain connects TRBV7-3 to TRBJ2-5, with TRBD2 identical over 7 bases. Germline CDR1 is SGHTA and CDR2 is FQGTGA. This CDR3 has 14 residues. The J segment lost 2 bases and the V segment lost 3 bases, leaving 3 bases of the junction unmatched. The CDR3 nucleotides are TGTGCCAGCAGCTTGCTAGCGGTGCAAGAGACCCAGTACTTC. Its protein is CASSLLAVQETQYF.

The chain uses TRBV18 and TRBJ1-3; D is unresolved. Between the trimmed V and J ends, which lost 6 bases and 2 bases, there was a span of 23 bases. Germline CDR1 is KGHSH and CDR2 is LQKENI. CDR3 length: 18 amino acids. The DNA for the CDR3 is TGTGCCAGCTCGCCCTGGGCACCTGATGGCGGGACTGGAAACACCATATATTTT. Its protein is CASSPWAPDGGTGNTIYF.

The V and J genes are TRBV6-1 and TRBJ2-7; 7 bases are shared with TRBD1. The CDR3 has 13 amino acids. Looked up from germline, CDR1 is MNHNS and CDR2 is SASEGT. J was trimmed by 2 bases and V by 8 bases; bases with no gene match: 6. This chain's CDR3 is CASGYGTAYEQYF. The CDR3 nucleotides are TGTGCCAGCGGATACGGGACAGCCTACGAGCAGTACTTC.

The chain has TRBV7-9 and TRBJ2-2; TRBD1 aligns across 8 bases. In germline, CDR1 is SEHNR, CDR2 FQNEAQ (reference sequence). V lost 5 bases to trimming and J lost 3 bases; unmatched junction nucleotides: 5. The CDR3 contains 15 residues. Written as DNA, the CDR3 is TGTGCCAGCAGCACCGACAGGGGCTACACCGGGGAGCTGTTTTTT. Translating it yields CASSTDRGYTGELFF.

The chain is built from TRBV18 and TRBJ2-4, with D tentatively TRBD1 (6 bases). Deletions cut 3 bases from V and 5 bases from J, with 11 bases between. Germline CDR1 is KGHSH and CDR2 is LQKENI. The CDR3 consists of 14 residues. CDR3 protein: CASSPTGSENIQYF. The CDR3 DNA reads as TGTGCCAGCTCACCGACAGGATCAGAAAACATTCAGTACTTC. Filled out from reference TRBV18 and TRBJ2-4, the complete variable domain reads NAGVMQNPRHLVRRRGQEARLRCSPMKGHSHVYWYRQLPEEGLKFMVYLQKENIIDESGMPKERFSAEFPKEGPSILRIQQVVRGDSAAYFCASSPTGSENIQYFGAGTRLSVL.

Only a few counts were recorded for this clone. The chain employs TRBV18 and TRBJ2-2; 7 nucleotides agree with TRBD1. Germline V gene sequence: CDR1 KGHSH, CDR2 LQKENI. J was trimmed by 5 bases and V by 2 bases; bases with no gene match: 8. The CDR3 extends over 16 amino acids. Here the CDR3 DNA reads TGTGCCAGCTCACCAAGACAGGGATCGGGAACCGGGGAGCTGTTTTTT. Translated, it gives CASSPRQGSGTGELFF.

The V and J genes are TRBV2 and TRBJ2-3, with D perhaps matching TRBD2 (5 bases). Trimming cost V 8 bases and J 6 bases, with 12 bases left between them. Germline V gene data show CDR1 as SNHLY and CDR2 as FYNNEI. This CDR3 is built from 12 residues. Here the CDR3 reads CASHGLRDTQYF. CDR3 nucleotides: TGTGCCAGCCATGGACTCCGGGATACGCAGTATTTT.

The J gene is TRBJ1-2, the V gene TRBV15; D possibly corresponds to TRBD1 (6 bases). The V and J ends lost 0 bases and 8 bases respectively, with 19 bases between them. There are 16 residues in the CDR3. Germline V gene sequence: CDR1 LNHNV, CDR2 YYDKDF (reference sequence). CDR3 bases: TGTGCCACCAGCAGAGATAGGGTGAGGGGGTCCTTCGGCTACACCTTC. This sequence encodes CATSRDRVRGSFGYTF.

The chain joins TRBV6-1 to TRBJ2-7; D is uncertain. V was cut by 2 bases and J by 3 bases, with 8 bases left in between. The length of the CDR3 is 13 residues. Germline V gives CDR1 MNHNS, CDR2 SASEGT. The CDR3 DNA follows: TGTGCCAGCAGTGAACGTTCTTTCTACGAGCAGTACTTC. This encodes CASSERSFYEQYF.

Remarks on this clone: The sample contains more than one DNA sequence encoding this CDR3. This chain connects TRBV9 to TRBJ2-1; D is ambiguous. This CDR3 contains 16 residues. CDR1 is SGDLS, CDR2 YYNGEE, per germline. Trimming shortened V by 0 bases and J by 0 bases, and 10 bases separated the two germline ends. The CDR3 sequence is CASSVGQISSYNEQFF. The CDR3 DNA is TGTGCCAGCAGCGTAGGCCAGATTAGCTCCTACAATGAGCAGTTCTTC.

J is TRBJ2-7 and V is TRBV10-3; 8 positions match TRBD1. In germline, CDR1 is ENHRY, CDR2 SYGVKD. J lost 5 bases, V lost 2 bases, and 5 bases had no gene match. CDR3 length: 14 amino acids. For the CDR3, the DNA is TGTGCCATCAGTGAGGGACAGGGTTTTCACGAGCAGTACTTC. It yields the protein CAISEGQGFHEQYF.